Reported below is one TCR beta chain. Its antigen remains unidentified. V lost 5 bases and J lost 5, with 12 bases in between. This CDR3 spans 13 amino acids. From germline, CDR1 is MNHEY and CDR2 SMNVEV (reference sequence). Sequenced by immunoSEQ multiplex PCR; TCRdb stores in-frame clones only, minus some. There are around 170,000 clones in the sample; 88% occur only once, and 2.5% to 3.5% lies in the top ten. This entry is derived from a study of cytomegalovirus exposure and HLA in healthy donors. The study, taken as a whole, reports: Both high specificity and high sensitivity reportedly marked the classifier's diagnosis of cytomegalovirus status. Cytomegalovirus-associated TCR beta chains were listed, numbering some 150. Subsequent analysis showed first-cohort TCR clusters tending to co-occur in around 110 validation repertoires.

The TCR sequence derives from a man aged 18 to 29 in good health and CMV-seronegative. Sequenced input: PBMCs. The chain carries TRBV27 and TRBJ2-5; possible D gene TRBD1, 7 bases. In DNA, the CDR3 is TGTGCCAGCAGTGACAGGGAGGTGGAGACCCAGTACTTC. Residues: CASSDREVETQYF.